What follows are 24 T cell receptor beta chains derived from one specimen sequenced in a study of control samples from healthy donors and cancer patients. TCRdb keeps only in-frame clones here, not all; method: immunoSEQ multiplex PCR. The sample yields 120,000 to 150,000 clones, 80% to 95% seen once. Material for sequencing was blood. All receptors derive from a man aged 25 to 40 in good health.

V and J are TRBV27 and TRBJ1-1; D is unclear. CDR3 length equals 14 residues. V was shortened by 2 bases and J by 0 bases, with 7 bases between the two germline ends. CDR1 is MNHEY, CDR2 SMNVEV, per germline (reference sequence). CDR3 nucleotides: TGTGCCAGCAGTTTAGACGCAGTGAACACTGAAGCTTTCTTT. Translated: CASSLDAVNTEAFF.

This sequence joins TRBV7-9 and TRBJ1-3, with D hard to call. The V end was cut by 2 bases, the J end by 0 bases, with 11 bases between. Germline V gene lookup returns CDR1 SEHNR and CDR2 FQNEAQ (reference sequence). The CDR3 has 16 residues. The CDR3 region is CASSLSGLGSGNTIYF. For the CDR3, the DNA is TGTGCCAGCAGCTTAAGCGGGCTCGGCTCTGGAAACACCATATATTTT.

The CDR3 spells CSASRPSPSGANVLTF. The CDR3 DNA follows: TGCAGTGCTAGTAGGCCTAGCCCCTCTGGGGCCAACGTCCTGACTTTC. The chain carries TRBV20-1 and TRBJ2-6, with D tentatively TRBD2 (5 bases). Germline V gives CDR1 DFQATT, CDR2 SNEGSKA (reference sequence). Trimming pared 3 bases from V and 0 bases from J, leaving 12 bases between. CDR3 size: 16 residues.

CDR3 residues: CASSLRGQESQPQHF. CDR3 bases: TGTGCCAGCAGTTTGAGGGGCCAAGAGAGTCAGCCCCAGCATTTT. This chain uses TRBV28 with TRBJ1-5, with D tentatively TRBD1 (5 bases). Between the trimmed V and J ends, which lost 3 bases and 6 bases, there was a span of 15 bases. CDR1 MDHEN and CDR2 SYDVKM come from the germline V gene. The CDR3 has 15 amino acids.

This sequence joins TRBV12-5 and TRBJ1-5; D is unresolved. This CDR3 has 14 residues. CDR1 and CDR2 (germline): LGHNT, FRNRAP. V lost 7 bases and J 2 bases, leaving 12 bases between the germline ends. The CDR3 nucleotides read TGTGCTAGTGCCCCCCAGGCGGGCAATCAGCCCCAGCATTTT. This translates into CASAPQAGNQPQHF.

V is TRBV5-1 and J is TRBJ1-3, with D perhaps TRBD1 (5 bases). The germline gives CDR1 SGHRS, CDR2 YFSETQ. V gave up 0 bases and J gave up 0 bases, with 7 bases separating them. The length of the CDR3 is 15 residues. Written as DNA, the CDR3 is TGCGCCAGCAGCTTGGAGGGGTACTCTGGAAACACCATATATTTT. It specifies CASSLEGYSGNTIYF.

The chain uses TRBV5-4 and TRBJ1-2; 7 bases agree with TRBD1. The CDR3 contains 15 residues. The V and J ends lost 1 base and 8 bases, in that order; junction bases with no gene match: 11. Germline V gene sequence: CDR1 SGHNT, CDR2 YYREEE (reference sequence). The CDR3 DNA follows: TGTGCCAGCAGCTTGTACGGAGGGGGCAAGGAAGGCTACACCTTC. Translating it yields CASSLYGGGKEGYTF.

CDR3 loop: CASSFPGHNYNEQFF. Here the CDR3 DNA reads TGTGCCAGCAGTTTCCCGGGACATAACTACAATGAGCAGTTCTTC. V usage is TRBV27 and J usage is TRBJ2-1, with D possibly matching TRBD1 (6 bases). The CDR3 loop spans 15 amino acids. V was shortened by 3 bases and J by 3 bases, with 12 bases between the two germline ends. Germline CDR1 reads MNHEY; CDR2 reads SMNVEV (reference sequence).

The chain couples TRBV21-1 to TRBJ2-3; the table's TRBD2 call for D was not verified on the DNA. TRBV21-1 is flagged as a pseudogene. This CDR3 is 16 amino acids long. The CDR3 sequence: CASSNTLAGMADTQYF. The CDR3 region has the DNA TGTGCCAGCAGCAATACACTAGCGGGGATGGCAGATACGCAGTATTTT.

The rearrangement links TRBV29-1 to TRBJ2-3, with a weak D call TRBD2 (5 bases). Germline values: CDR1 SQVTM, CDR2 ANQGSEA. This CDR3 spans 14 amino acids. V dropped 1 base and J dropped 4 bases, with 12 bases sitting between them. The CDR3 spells CSVEAPGWPDTQYF. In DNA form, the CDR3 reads TGCAGCGTTGAAGCGCCGGGGTGGCCAGATACGCAGTATTTT.

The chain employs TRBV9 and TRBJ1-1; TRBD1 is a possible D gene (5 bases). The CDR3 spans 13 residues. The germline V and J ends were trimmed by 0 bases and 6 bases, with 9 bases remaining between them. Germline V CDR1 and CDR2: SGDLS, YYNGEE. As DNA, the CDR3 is TGTGCCAGCAGCGTAGCTCAGGGAGCTGAAGCTTTCTTT. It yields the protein CASSVAQGAEAFF.

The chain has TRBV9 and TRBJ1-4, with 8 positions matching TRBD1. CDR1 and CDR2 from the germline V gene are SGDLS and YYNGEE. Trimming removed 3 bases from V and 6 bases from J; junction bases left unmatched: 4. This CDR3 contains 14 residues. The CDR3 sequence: CASSAGGLDEKLFF. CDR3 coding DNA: TGTGCCAGCAGCGCAGGGGGCCTCGATGAAAAACTGTTTTTT.

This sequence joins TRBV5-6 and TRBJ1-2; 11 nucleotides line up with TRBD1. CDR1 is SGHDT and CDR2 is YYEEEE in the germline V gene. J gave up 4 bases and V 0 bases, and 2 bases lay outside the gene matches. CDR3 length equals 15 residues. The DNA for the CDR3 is TGTGCCAGCAGCTTGGAGGGACAGGGGGGCTATGGCTACACCTTC. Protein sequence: CASSLEGQGGYGYTF. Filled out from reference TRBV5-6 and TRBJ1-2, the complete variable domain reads DAGVTQSPTHLIKTRGQQVTLRCSPKSGHDTVSWYQQALGQGPQFIFQYYEEEERQRGNFPDRFSGHQFPNYSSELNVNALLLGDSALYLCASSLEGQGGYGYTFGSGTRLTVV.

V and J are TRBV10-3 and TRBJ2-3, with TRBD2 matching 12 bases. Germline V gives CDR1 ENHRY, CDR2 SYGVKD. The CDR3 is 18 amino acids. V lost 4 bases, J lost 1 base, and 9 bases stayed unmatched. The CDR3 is CAISGHPRLAGGTDTQYF. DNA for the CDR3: TGTGCCATCAGTGGCCACCCAAGACTAGCGGGGGGCACAGATACGCAGTATTTT.

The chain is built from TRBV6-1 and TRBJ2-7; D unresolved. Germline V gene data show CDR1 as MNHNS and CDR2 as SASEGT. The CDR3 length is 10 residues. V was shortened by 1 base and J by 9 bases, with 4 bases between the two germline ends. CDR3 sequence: CASSEVGQYF. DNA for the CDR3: TGTGCCAGCAGTGAAGTCGGGCAGTACTTC.

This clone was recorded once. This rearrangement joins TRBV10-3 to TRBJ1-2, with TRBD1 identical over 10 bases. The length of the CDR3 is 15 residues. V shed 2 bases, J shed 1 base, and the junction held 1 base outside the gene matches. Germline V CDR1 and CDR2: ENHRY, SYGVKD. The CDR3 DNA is TGTGCCATCAGTGAGGGGGACAGGGGTAACTATGGCTACACCTTC. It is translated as CAISEGDRGNYGYTF.

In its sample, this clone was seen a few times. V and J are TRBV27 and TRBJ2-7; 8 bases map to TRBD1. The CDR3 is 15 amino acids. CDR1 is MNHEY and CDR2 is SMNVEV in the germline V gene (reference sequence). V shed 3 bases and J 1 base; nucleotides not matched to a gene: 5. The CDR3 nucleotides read TGTGCCAGCAGTTTCACTCAGGGGGCTTCCTACGAGCAGTACTTC. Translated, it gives CASSFTQGASYEQYF.

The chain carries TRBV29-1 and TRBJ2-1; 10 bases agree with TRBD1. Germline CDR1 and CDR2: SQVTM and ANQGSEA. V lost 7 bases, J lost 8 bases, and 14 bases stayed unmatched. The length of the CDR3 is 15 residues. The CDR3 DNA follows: TGCAGCGACGGGCGGGGACAGGGGCCCATTGATGAGCAGTTCTTC. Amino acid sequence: CSDGRGQGPIDEQFF.

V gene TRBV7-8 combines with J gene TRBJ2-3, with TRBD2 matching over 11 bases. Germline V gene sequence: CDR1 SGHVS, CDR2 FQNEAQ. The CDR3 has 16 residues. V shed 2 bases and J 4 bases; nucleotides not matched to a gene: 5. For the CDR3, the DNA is TGTGCCAGCAGCTTAAGCGTTAGCGGGGGGGCAGATACGCAGTATTTT. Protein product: CASSLSVSGGADTQYF. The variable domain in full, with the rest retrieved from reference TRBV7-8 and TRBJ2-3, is GAGVSQSPRYKVAKRGQDVALRCDPISGHVSLFWYQQALGQGPEFLTYFQNEAQLDKSGLPSDRFFAERPEGSVSTLKIQRTQQEDSAVYLCASSLSVSGGADTQYFGPGTRLTVL.

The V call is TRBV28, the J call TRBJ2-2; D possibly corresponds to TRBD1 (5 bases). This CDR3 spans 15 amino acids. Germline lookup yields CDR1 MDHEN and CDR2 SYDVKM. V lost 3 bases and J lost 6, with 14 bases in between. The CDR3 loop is CASSFSPRVAGELFF. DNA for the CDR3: TGTGCCAGCAGTTTCTCCCCCAGGGTGGCCGGGGAGCTGTTTTTT.

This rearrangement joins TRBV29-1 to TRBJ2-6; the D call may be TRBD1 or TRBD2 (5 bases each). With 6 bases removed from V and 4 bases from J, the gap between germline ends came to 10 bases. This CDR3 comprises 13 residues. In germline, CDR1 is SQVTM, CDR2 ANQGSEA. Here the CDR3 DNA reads TGCAGCGTCACCGGGGCGGGGGCCAACGTCCTGACTTTC. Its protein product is CSVTGAGANVLTF.

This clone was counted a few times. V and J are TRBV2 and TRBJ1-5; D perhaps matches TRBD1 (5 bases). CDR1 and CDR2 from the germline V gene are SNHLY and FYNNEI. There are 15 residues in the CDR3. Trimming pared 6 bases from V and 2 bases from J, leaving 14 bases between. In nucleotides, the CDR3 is TGTGCCAGCAGAGCGGGACCGGGTGGCAATCAGCCCCAGCATTTT. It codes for CASRAGPGGNQPQHF.

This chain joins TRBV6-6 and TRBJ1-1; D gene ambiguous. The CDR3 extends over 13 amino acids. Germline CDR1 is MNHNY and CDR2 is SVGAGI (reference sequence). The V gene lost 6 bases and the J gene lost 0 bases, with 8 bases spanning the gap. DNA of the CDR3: TGTGCCAGCAGAGGCTCTGTGAACACTGAAGCTTTCTTT. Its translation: CASRGSVNTEAFF.

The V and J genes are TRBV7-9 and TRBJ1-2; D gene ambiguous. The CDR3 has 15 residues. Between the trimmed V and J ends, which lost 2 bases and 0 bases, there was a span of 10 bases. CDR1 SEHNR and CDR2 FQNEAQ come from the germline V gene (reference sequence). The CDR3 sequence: CASSLTPGANYGYTF. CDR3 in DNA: TGTGCCAGCAGCTTAACCCCAGGAGCTAACTATGGCTACACCTTC.